The rows below give T cell receptor beta chains drawn from one sample of a study of T cells in Graves' hyperthyroidism and ophthalmopathy. TCRdb fed the multiplex PCR reads into MiXCR, producing one record per CDR3 protein. Of some 350,000 distinct CDR3 sequences in the sample, about a sixth were seen once. Specimen: blood. The receptors originated from a woman aged 18 to 35 with Graves' hyperthyroidism that later progressed to Graves' ophthalmopathy. Each CDR3 is given with its conserved first and last residue. Fields, in order: V gene, J gene, CDR3 length, clone size, D gene, CDR3 DNA, CDR3 protein. The D gene is left open where the match is weak. Not all rows give a size; the values are once, few, many and, for expanded clones, a class.

TRBV6-5	TRBJ2-7	14	many	TRBD2	TGTGCCAGCGGGCCTACTAGCGGGAGGGCCCAGCAGTACTTC	CASGPTSGRAQQYF
TRBV7-2	TRBJ2-7	16	many	TRBD2	TGTGCCAGCATCAGAGCCCCGGGACTACCAGCGGGGGAGCAGTACTTC	CASIRAPGLPAGEQYF
TRBV20-1	TRBJ2-3	13	many	-	TGCAGTGCAAGGTGGGGAGCCGGAGATACGCAGTATTTT	CSARWGAGDTQYF
TRBV6-1	TRBJ1-4	13	-	-	TGTGCCAGCAGACACGACAGCCTTGAAAAACTGTTTTTT	CASRHDSLEKLFF
TRBV6-1	TRBJ1-6	13	few	-	TGTGCCAGCGGGACGCTGGTTAATTCACCCCTCCACTTT	CASGTLVNSPLHF
TRBV9	TRBJ2-1	12	-	-	TGTGCCAGCAGCGAGGGACACAATGAGCAGTTCTTC	CASSEGHNEQFF
TRBV6-1	TRBJ1-5	12	few	-	TGTGCCAGCAGTCCACTCCCCCAGCCCCAGCATTTT	CASSPLPQPQHF
TRBV2	TRBJ2-1	15	few	-	TGTGCCAGCAGTGAAGAAGCGGGCTCCTACAATGAGCAGTTCTTC	CASSEEAGSYNEQFF
TRBV2	TRBJ2-3	13	many	-	TGTGCCAGCAGTCCAGATTCTAGAGATACGCAGTATTTT	CASSPDSRDTQYF
TRBV28	TRBJ2-5	14	many	TRBD1	TGTGCCAGCAGTTTCTCTGCAGGGGGAGAGACCCAGTACTTC	CASSFSAGGETQYF
TRBV30	TRBJ1-2	13	few	-	TGTGCCTGGAGCGTTGACTTAAGCTATGGCTACACCTTC	CAWSVDLSYGYTF
TRBV28	TRBJ1-2	12	many	-	TGTGCCAGCAGTTTATGGCAAGGTGGCTACACCTTC	CASSLWQGGYTF
TRBV28	TRBJ2-7	17	-	TRBD2	TGTGCCAGCAGCCCCCTCTCACTAGCGGGAGGAACCTACGAGCAGTACTTC	CASSPLSLAGGTYEQYF
TRBV15	TRBJ1-1	18	few	-	TGTGCCACCAGCAGCGGACGGCTGCCCCCCCACATGAACACTGAAGCTTTCTTT	CATSSGRLPPHMNTEAFF
TRBV3-1	TRBJ2-1	16	many	TRBD2	TGTGCCAGCAGCCATCTCGGGAGGACCTCCTACAATGAGCAGTTCTTC	CASSHLGRTSYNEQFF
TRBV10-3	TRBJ2-1	15	-	-	TGTGCCATCAGTGTAAGGGCTAGCCGGGGCAATGAGCAGTTCTTC	CAISVRASRGNEQFF
TRBV20-1	TRBJ2-3	14	few	-	TGCAGTGCTAGCGGGGGGCGGTACGCAGATACGCAGTATTTT	CSASGGRYADTQYF
TRBV7-9	TRBJ2-1	18	many	TRBD2	TGTGCCAGCAGCTCACAACGGACTCCGGGACTAGCGAGGGTTGGGCAGTTCTTC	CASSSQRTPGLARVGQFF
TRBV6-2/TRBV6-3	TRBJ1-2	13	many	-	TGTGCCAGCAGCCCCTGGCAGAACTATGGCTACACCTTC	CASSPWQNYGYTF
TRBV7-9	TRBJ2-7	15	-	TRBD2	TGTGCCAGCAGCCCGGGGGGGGATGGGTCCTACGAGCAGTACTTC	CASSPGGDGSYEQYF
TRBV20-1	TRBJ2-4	14	-	TRBD1	TGCAGTGCAAGACAGGGGGCTTCCAAAAACATTCAGTACTTC	CSARQGASKNIQYF
TRBV2	TRBJ1-5	19	many	TRBD1	TGTGCCAGCAGCGAGACTCAGCCTTACAGGGGGCGTAGCAATCAGCCCCAGCATTTT	CASSETQPYRGRSNQPQHF
TRBV4-3	TRBJ2-5	16	few	-	TGCGCCAGCAGCCAGGACGGGACCGGAAATCAAGAGACCCAGTACTTC	CASSQDGTGNQETQYF
TRBV7-9	TRBJ1-2	18	many	TRBD1	TGTGCCAGCAGCCACACCCTGGGACAGGGGGCGCAGGACTATGGCTACACCTTC	CASSHTLGQGAQDYGYTF
TRBV29-1	TRBJ2-7	14	many	-	TGCAGCGCCCTAGGGGCAGGGGTCTCCTACGAGCAGTACTTC	CSALGAGVSYEQYF
TRBV20-1	TRBJ2-3	14	few	-	TGCAGTGCAACCACCCGGCGCCGCACAGATACGCAGTATTTT	CSATTRRRTDTQYF
TRBV3-1	TRBJ2-7	14	many	TRBD2	TGTGCCAGCAGCCTCACTAGCGGAACCTACGAGCAGTACTTC	CASSLTSGTYEQYF
TRBV7-2	TRBJ2-1	15	many	TRBD2	TGTGCCAGCAGCCCGGTGGCTAGCGGGAGGCATGAGCAGTTCTTC	CASSPVASGRHEQFF
TRBV2	TRBJ1-5	12	few	-	TGTGCCAGCAGTAATAGCAATCAGCCCCAGCATTTT	CASSNSNQPQHF
TRBV7-8	TRBJ2-3	16	many	-	TGTGCCAGCAGCCCCTATTATGGAGAGCGCACAGATACGCAGTATTTT	CASSPYYGERTDTQYF
TRBV12-3/TRBV12-4	TRBJ2-3	16	-	TRBD2	TGTGCCAGCATCCTGGGGACTAGCGGGTACGCAGATACGCAGTATTTT	CASILGTSGYADTQYF
TRBV6-1	TRBJ2-7	16	many	-	TGTGCCAGCAGCCACCCCTCGGGACGCTTCTCCTACGAGCAGTACTTC	CASSHPSGRFSYEQYF
TRBV5-4	TRBJ2-6	16	-	-	TGTGCCAGCAGCTCAGGGTTGAATTCTGGGGCCAACGTCCTGACTTTC	CASSSGLNSGANVLTF
TRBV7-2	TRBJ2-1	15	many	TRBD1	TGTGCCAGCAGCCAAGCGTGGACAGGGGTCAATGAGCAGTTCTTC	CASSQAWTGVNEQFF
TRBV10-3	TRBJ2-7	13	many	-	TGTGCCATCAGTGAGTCGATCAACTACGAGCAGTACTTC	CAISESINYEQYF
TRBV27	TRBJ2-7	14	-	TRBD2	TGTGCCAGCAGCCACGGGAGGGGAACCTACGAGCAGTACTTC	CASSHGRGTYEQYF
TRBV9	TRBJ1-2	11	many	-	TGTGCCAAAGGACGGAGCTATGGCTACACCTTC	CAKGRSYGYTF
TRBV20-1	TRBJ2-1	12	many	-	TGCAGTGCTAGTGGTGGGACCAATGAGCAGTTCTTC	CSASGGTNEQFF
TRBV27	TRBJ2-7	17	many	TRBD2	TGTGCCAGCAGTTTAAACGGACTAGCGGGAGGGAGGCACGAGCAGTACTTC	CASSLNGLAGGRHEQYF
TRBV6-1	TRBJ2-3	13	-	TRBD2	TGTGCCAGCGGGGAGGGCCTCCGGGATACGCAGTATTTT	CASGEGLRDTQYF
TRBV20-1	TRBJ2-5	11	-	-	TGCAGTGCCTGGGGTGATGAGACCCAGTACTTC	CSAWGDETQYF
TRBV5-1	TRBJ2-3	16	many	TRBD2	TGCGCCAGCAGCTTGATGAGGCGGGAGGGCCCAGATACGCAGTATTTT	CASSLMRREGPDTQYF
TRBV29-1	TRBJ1-1	14	-	TRBD1	TGCAGCGTCCAACTCCCGGACAGGGGCACTGAAGCTTTCTTT	CSVQLPDRGTEAFF
TRBV3-1	TRBJ1-1	14	many	-	TGTGCCAACAGCCAAGGGGTAGGGTTCACTGAAGCTTTCTTT	CANSQGVGFTEAFF
TRBV6-1	TRBJ2-1	16	-	TRBD2	TGTGCCAGCAGTGACCTACTAGCGGGAAGTAACAATGAGCAGTTCTTC	CASSDLLAGSNNEQFF
TRBV4-3	TRBJ2-5	20	-	TRBD2	TGCGCCAGCAGCCAAGATTCGACAGATAGACTAGCGAGATACCAAGAGACCCAGTACTTC	CASSQDSTDRLARYQETQYF
TRBV6-5	TRBJ2-4	16	-	TRBD1	TGTGCCAGCAGTTACGAACGTCCGGGACAGGAAAACATTCAGTACTTC	CASSYERPGQENIQYF
TRBV5-1	TRBJ2-7	16	many	TRBD2	TGCGCCAGCAGCTCGGTCTCCGGGACTAGATTCCACGAGCAGTACTTC	CASSSVSGTRFHEQYF
TRBV27	TRBJ2-7	17	-	-	TGTGCCAGCAGGTCATTTAGCCGGAGGGCCGGGGGCGACGAGCAGTACTTC	CASRSFSRRAGGDEQYF
TRBV20-1	TRBJ2-7	17	many	-	TGCAGTGCTAGAGGAGGCGGGACGCCAAAGGGTGCCTACGAGCAGTACTTC	CSARGGGTPKGAYEQYF